This T cell receptor beta chain was observed in a study of beta chain features in type 1 diabetes (dated by TCRdb to the late 2010s). For context, the study as a whole: Mean age, gender distribution, total cell number and subset yield were not different between patients and healthy donors. Across all samples, 90 million to 130 million sorted cells were examined, and cell number per subset correlated strongly with RNA yield. In the study, TCRB repertoires of sorted circulating CD4+ T cell subsets from recently diagnosed type 1 diabetes patients were compared with those of matched healthy donors. Naive and central memory subsets were obtained from all 30 or so donors, but regulatory and stem cell-like memory subsets were isolated from only 8 patients and roughly eight healthy donors. What the authors observed across the whole study: Because cDNA rather than genomic DNA was sequenced, highly expressing activated cells could have been over-represented, although no difference in activation and CD3 levels was found between groups. HLA sub-analyses involved small numbers of individuals, so any influence of HLA type on TCRB rearrangement remained unresolved. The naive, central memory and regulatory TCRB repertoires appeared to resemble one another more closely among patients than among healthy donors. Fewer insertions and more nucleotide deletions at VDJ recombination sites were observed in patients with type 1 diabetes, implying thymic rearrangement abnormalities. In all four CD4+ subsets, TCRB CDR3 length was moderately but significantly shorter in type 1 diabetes patients. PCR may preferentially amplify shorter templates, but because patient and control samples were amplified and corrected together, any resulting skew would affect both groups equally.

Comment on this clone: The antigen it recognizes is unknown. No qualities accompany the bases; no much larger clone lies one base away.

The High Capacity cDNA Reverse Transcription Kit was used to reverse transcribe all of the isolated RNA, meaning that expressed TCRB transcripts were what got sequenced. Naive, central memory and regulatory T cell samples underwent deep immunoSEQ sequencing, averaging about 3.57 million total reads per sample. Sorted cells were lysed in RLT buffer, and RNA was extracted using DNase-treated RNeasy Micro or Mini kits according to cell number. Each cell subset was processed separately to prevent cross-contamination, with patient and healthy donor samples processed together. The immunoSEQ multiplex PCR was used to amplify TCRB sequences from cDNA, generating 87-bp fragments that spanned the CDR3 region. The amplicons were sequenced using the Illumina HiSeq platform. From the authors' description of their analysis: Synthetic template baselines were used to correct PCR bias computationally, reads within Hamming distance 2 were collapsed, and singletons that could not be merged were discarded. Reads were aligned to IMGT to assign V, D and J genes, CDR3 length, and insertions or deletions at six rearrangement sites. Within each subset, clonotype counts were normalized to sorted cell number, and only after that were true diversity and Gini coefficients computed with the tcR R package. The overlap coefficient, calculated on TCRB nucleotide sequences, was used to quantify repertoire sharing. Out-of-frame TCRB sequences from naive cells were analyzed as a proxy for the pre-selection repertoire. TCRdb mirrors the immuneACCESS table, restricted to in-frame sequences. Some clones are absent from its copies; in checked studies, under half trace to an unresolved V gene, and the reason for the others is unknown. V and J calls and clone size come straight from that table; D and trimming were deduced from the DNA. This sample holds under 300,000 clones; around 13% were observed only once. The ten largest clones take up about 0.018% of the sample.

Trimming at the junction amounts to 4 bases on V and 7 bases on J, and the germline ends lie 18 bases apart. The germline V gene sets CDR1 to SGDLS and CDR2 to YYNGEE. From the cysteine up to the phenylalanine, the CDR3 has a length of 15 residues. The sequence is cut down to CDR3 DNA, 45 bases in frame from base 1. Each donor gave one peripheral blood draw, averaging approximately 0.12 L, which was collected into heparinised tubes. A BD FACSAria II was used to sort naive, central memory, regulatory and stem cell-like memory CD4+ T cells with a panel that included CD45RO, CCR7, CD25, CD127, CD95 and CD27. Purity was above 95% for every sorted population. PBMCs were isolated right away by Lymphoprep density gradient centrifugation and were stained directly, without culture. To minimize batch effects, samples were stained and sorted in pairs, one healthy donor with one patient per experiment.

Input material: naive CD4+ T cells from blood. Explained via the paper, the cell subset or site label denotes: true naive CD4+ T cells. The rearrangement joined TRBV9 to TRBJ2-4; TRBD1 is possibly the D segment (7 matching bases). This clonotype was sampled from a young man with type 1 diabetes. CDR3 reads: CASSPQGGGRNIQYF. The nucleotide sequence reads as follows: TGTGCCAGCAGCCCCCAGGGGGGAGGCCGGAACATTCAGTACTTC.